This is a list of T cell receptor beta chains from one sample in a study of blood T cell repertoires in COVID-19. Libraries were prepared by immunoSEQ multiplex PCR; TCRdb keeps only in-frame clonotypes and omits some of them. The data contain 85,000 to 110,000 clones, roughly nine tenths of them singletons. The sample was peripheral blood. The receptors derive from a woman older than 75 in a cohort sampled during active COVID-19. The conserved cysteine and the conserved F or W are not part of the CDR3 here.

J gene: TRBJ2-5; V gene: TRBV7-6; CDR3 protein: ASSSMGSGIQETQY
J gene: TRBJ1-5; V gene: TRBV5-1; CDR3 protein: ASSLGGTENQPQH
J gene: TRBJ2-1; V gene: TRBV3-1/TRBV3-2; CDR3 protein: ASSRRGSYNEQF
J gene: TRBJ2-5; V gene: TRBV5-6; CDR3 protein: ASSFTGASQETQY
J gene: TRBJ1-1; V gene: TRBV7-2; CDR3 protein: ASSFPLNTEAF
J gene: TRBJ2-1; V gene: TRBV9; CDR3 protein: ASSPLLASSYNEQF
J gene: TRBJ1-4; V gene: TRBV28; CDR3 protein: ASITGATNEKLF
J gene: TRBJ1-5; V gene: TRBV7-9; CDR3 protein: ASSANGVLGEPQH
J gene: TRBJ2-1; V gene: TRBV24-1; CDR3 protein: ATSSRTSGGSSYNEQF
J gene: TRBJ1-2; V gene: TRBV23-1; CDR3 protein: ASSLRTGTNYGYT
J gene: TRBJ2-3; V gene: TRBV28; CDR3 protein: ASRSPGGGSTDTQY
J gene: TRBJ1-2; V gene: TRBV5-1; CDR3 protein: ASSLAADNYGYT
J gene: TRBJ2-1; V gene: TRBV3-1/TRBV3-2; CDR3 protein: ASSQGRDRGGEQF
J gene: TRBJ2-1; V gene: TRBV6-5; CDR3 protein: ASSRTRGYNEQF
J gene: TRBJ1-4; V gene: TRBV28; CDR3 protein: ATRTVTNEKLF
J gene: TRBJ2-3; V gene: TRBV27; CDR3 protein: ASSFLAHMGADTQY
J gene: TRBJ2-1; V gene: TRBV23-1; CDR3 protein: ASSPRASGVTRSYNEQF
J gene: TRBJ2-1; V gene: TRBV4-1; CDR3 protein: ASSQVGGAGNEQF
J gene: TRBJ1-2; V gene: TRBV29-1; CDR3 protein: SAGDREKSYT
J gene: TRBJ1-6; V gene: TRBV3-1/TRBV3-2; CDR3 protein: ASSQVRPTYNSPLH
J gene: TRBJ1-2; V gene: TRBV19; CDR3 protein: ASSLPPSVDGYT
J gene: TRBJ2-3; V gene: TRBV12-5; CDR3 protein: ASGLTTGGSSTDTQY
J gene: TRBJ1-3; V gene: TRBV18; CDR3 protein: ASSPGVPGQFENTIY
J gene: TRBJ1-4; V gene: TRBV28; CDR3 protein: ASSLVRTNEKLF
J gene: TRBJ2-7; V gene: TRBV3-1/TRBV3-2; CDR3 protein: ASSQGTGIYEQY
J gene: TRBJ2-5; V gene: TRBV18; CDR3 protein: ASSRGTSGSGQETQY
J gene: TRBJ2-1; V gene: TRBV5-1; CDR3 protein: ASSSSGTGSYNEQF
J gene: TRBJ2-1; V gene: TRBV18; CDR3 protein: ASSPGIQGSANEQF
J gene: TRBJ2-7; V gene: TRBV21-1; CDR3 protein: ASIGTGRKNEQY
J gene: TRBJ2-3; V gene: TRBV4-2; CDR3 protein: ASSQDPARGPDTQY
J gene: TRBJ1-2; V gene: TRBV6-1; CDR3 protein: ASSDHRGNGYT
J gene: TRBJ1-1; V gene: TRBV9; CDR3 protein: ASSAAWTGEAF
J gene: TRBJ1-4; V gene: TRBV7-8; CDR3 protein: ASSLAPGRGEKLF
J gene: TRBJ2-7; V gene: TRBV10-1; CDR3 protein: ASSASGSEYEQY
J gene: TRBJ2-6; V gene: TRBV6-1; CDR3 protein: ASSEYGTGVSGANVLT
J gene: TRBJ2-1; V gene: TRBV19; CDR3 protein: ASSRTLAGGRHEQF
J gene: TRBJ2-1; V gene: TRBV29-1; CDR3 protein: SLLPGSNEQF
J gene: TRBJ2-2; V gene: TRBV11-1; CDR3 protein: ATSQGANTGELF
J gene: TRBJ1-3; V gene: TRBV3-1/TRBV3-2; CDR3 protein: ASSQVQGNTIY
J gene: TRBJ2-1; V gene: TRBV19; CDR3 protein: ASSMLTGSYNEQF
J gene: TRBJ1-6; V gene: TRBV4-2; CDR3 protein: ASSPRTDLYNSPLH
J gene: TRBJ2-1; V gene: TRBV5-1; CDR3 protein: ASSRASQYNEQF
J gene: TRBJ2-1; V gene: TRBV7-2; CDR3 protein: ASSPMGLAGNEQF
J gene: TRBJ2-7; V gene: TRBV28; CDR3 protein: ASRLPGAGRLWEQY
J gene: TRBJ2-5; V gene: TRBV18; CDR3 protein: ASSPSGGIVKTQY
J gene: TRBJ1-3; V gene: TRBV7-2; CDR3 protein: ASSSQGQGIGNTIY
J gene: TRBJ2-4; V gene: TRBV5-1; CDR3 protein: ASRQPAKNIQY
J gene: TRBJ1-3; V gene: TRBV7-8; CDR3 protein: ASSSRPPYPFSGNTIY
J gene: TRBJ2-6; V gene: TRBV10-2; CDR3 protein: ASNIGTGVAGANVLT
J gene: TRBJ1-6; V gene: TRBV3-1/TRBV3-2; CDR3 protein: ASSARGGDNSPLH
J gene: TRBJ2-1; V gene: TRBV10-2; CDR3 protein: ASSEGTSEYNEQF
J gene: TRBJ2-7; V gene: TRBV7-2; CDR3 protein: ASSLVGSGNSYEQY
J gene: TRBJ2-7; V gene: TRBV14; CDR3 protein: ASSPHRESYEQY
J gene: TRBJ2-7; V gene: TRBV11-2; CDR3 protein: ASRPRGGGGKGVGVEQY
J gene: TRBJ2-4; V gene: TRBV28; CDR3 protein: ASRIRQAVRNIQY
J gene: TRBJ2-1; V gene: TRBV28; CDR3 protein: ASSSPLVTYNEQF
J gene: TRBJ2-2; V gene: TRBV5-1; CDR3 protein: ASSLHGWQGSTGELF
J gene: TRBJ2-3; V gene: TRBV7-6; CDR3 protein: ASSLAHGGTDTQY